This T cell receptor (beta chain) derives from a study of cytomegalovirus exposure and HLA in healthy donors. Concerning this clone itself: The antigen is undetermined.

The CDR3 has 16 amino acids. From germline, CDR1 is SGHRS and CDR2 YFSETQ. The ends lost 5 bases at V and 4 bases at J; junction bases unmatched: 7. The study's findings and limits: The study put some 160 TCR beta chains on its list as cytomegalovirus-associated. The tendency of first-cohort TCR clusters to co-occur in the 130 or so validation repertoires was identified by a subsequent analysis. Testing in vitro showed a few CMV-associated chains specific for CMV antigens.

The table came from immunoSEQ multiplex PCR; TCRdb's copy has only in-frame clones and leaves some out. There are about 120,000 clones in the sample; 75% to 90% occur only once, and around 1.1% lies in the top ten. This sequence originates from a woman aged 18-29 years in good health and CMV-seronegative. V and J are TRBV5-1 and TRBJ2-6, with 9 nucleotides matching TRBD1. Sequencing was performed on PBMCs. CDR3 sequence (DNA): TGCGCCAGCAGTGTACAGGGGGCATCGGGGGCCAACGTCCTGACTTTC. Its translation: CASSVQGASGANVLTF.